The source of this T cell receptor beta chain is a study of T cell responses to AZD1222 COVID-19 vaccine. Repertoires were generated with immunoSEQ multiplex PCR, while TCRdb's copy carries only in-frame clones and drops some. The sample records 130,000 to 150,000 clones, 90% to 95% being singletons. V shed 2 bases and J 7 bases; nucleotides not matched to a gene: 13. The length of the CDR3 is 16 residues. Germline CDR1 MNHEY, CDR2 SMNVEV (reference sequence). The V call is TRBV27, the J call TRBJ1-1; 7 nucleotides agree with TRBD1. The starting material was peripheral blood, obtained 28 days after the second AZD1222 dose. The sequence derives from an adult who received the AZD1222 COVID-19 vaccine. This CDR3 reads CASSLRTGALLDEAFF. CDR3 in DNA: TGTGCCAGCAGTTTAAGAACAGGGGCCCTTCTCGATGAAGCTTTCTTT.